Listed below are T cell receptor beta chains from one sample, sequenced in a study of beta chain features in type 1 diabetes. Repertoires were generated with immunoSEQ multiplex PCR, while TCRdb's copy carries only in-frame clones and drops some. There are 300,000 to 400,000 clones in the sample; 10% to 15% occur only once, and about 0.018% lies in the top ten. Sequencing input: naive CD4+ T cells from blood. The receptor source for this set is a man between 18 and 29 years old in good health. Each CDR3 is given with its conserved first and last residue. A D gene is named only where the DNA matches it firmly. Clone sizes are given selectively: once, few, many, or a class where the clone is expanded.

d_gene	abundance	v_gene	j_gene	CDR3aa	CDR3nt
TRBD2	few	TRBV18	TRBJ2-1	CASSPLAGGNEQFF	TGTGCCAGCTCACCGCTAGCGGGGGGCAATGAGCAGTTCTTC
.	few	TRBV6-5	TRBJ2-1	CASSGRDSYNEQFF	TGTGCCAGCAGTGGGAGAGATTCCTACAATGAGCAGTTCTTC
.	.	TRBV30	TRBJ1-5	CAWSYTGNQPQHF	TGTGCCTGGAGTTACACAGGGAATCAGCCCCAGCATTTT
TRBD1	.	TRBV9	TRBJ1-2	CASSDSRTGIAYGYTF	TGTGCCAGCAGCGACTCTCGGACAGGGATCGCCTATGGCTACACCTTC
.	few	TRBV28	TRBJ1-1	CASSSPGSEAFF	TGTGCCAGCAGTTCCCCGGGGAGCGAAGCTTTCTTT
.	.	TRBV2	TRBJ1-1	CASSEKARTEAFF	TGTGCCAGCAGTGAAAAGGCGAGGACTGAAGCTTTCTTT
TRBD1	.	TRBV30	TRBJ2-3	CAWEPRDRGGGDTQYF	TGTGCCTGGGAACCGCGGGACAGGGGGGGTGGAGATACGCAGTATTTT
.	.	TRBV30	TRBJ1-2	CAWGGHNYGYTF	TGTGCCTGGGGAGGGCACAACTATGGCTACACCTTC
TRBD2	few	TRBV5-1	TRBJ2-5	CASSGPGLAGFETQYF	TGCGCCAGCAGCGGGCCGGGACTAGCGGGGTTCGAGACCCAGTACTTC
TRBD1	.	TRBV5-6	TRBJ2-6	CASSGRQGAAGANVLTF	TGTGCCAGCAGCGGCCGACAGGGGGCGGCTGGGGCCAACGTCCTGACTTTC
.	.	TRBV7-9	TRBJ1-2	CASSSTGRNYGYTF	TGTGCCAGCAGCTCGACAGGCCGAAACTATGGCTACACCTTC
.	few	TRBV28	TRBJ2-1	CASSKRVEQFF	TGTGCCAGCAGCAAGCGGGTCGAGCAGTTCTTC
TRBD1	few	TRBV2	TRBJ2-7	CASSVRTGAYEQYF	TGTGCCAGCAGTGTCCGGACAGGGGCGTACGAGCAGTACTTC
.	.	TRBV5-1	TRBJ1-1	CASSLEARAGPEAFF	TGCGCCAGCAGCTTGGAGGCTAGGGCGGGCCCTGAAGCTTTCTTT
TRBD2	few	TRBV7-2	TRBJ2-3	CASSLVRREVTDTQYF	TGTGCCAGCAGCTTAGTAAGGCGGGAGGTCACAGATACGCAGTATTTT
.	.	TRBV15	TRBJ1-2	CATSRDRARDYGYTF	TGTGCCACCAGCAGAGACAGGGCAAGGGACTATGGCTACACCTTC
.	.	TRBV7-9	TRBJ1-2	CASSERGGYTF	TGTGCCAGCAGCGAGAGAGGTGGCTACACCTTC
.	few	TRBV12-5	TRBJ2-7	CASGLARDEQYF	TGTGCTAGTGGTTTGGCCAGGGACGAGCAGTACTTC
.	.	TRBV6-5	TRBJ1-2	CASSSIYGYTF	TGTGCCAGCAGCAGTATCTATGGCTACACCTTC
TRBD1	.	TRBV5-1	TRBJ2-1	CASYDRGSYNEQFF	TGCGCCAGCTACGACAGGGGTTCTTACAATGAGCAGTTCTTC
.	few	TRBV30	TRBJ2-7	CAWSVGLQDAYEQYF	TGTGCCTGGAGTGTAGGTCTACAGGACGCCTACGAGCAGTACTTC
.	few	TRBV10-3	TRBJ1-1	CAITSSDTEAFF	TGTGCCATCACCTCCTCGGACACTGAAGCTTTCTTT
.	.	TRBV2	TRBJ1-2	CASSVGRGRDGYTF	TGTGCCAGCAGTGTGGGCAGGGGTAGGGATGGCTACACCTTC
TRBD2	.	TRBV7-3	TRBJ2-1	CASSPTSGFEQFF	TGTGCCAGCAGCCCCACTAGCGGGTTTGAGCAGTTCTTC
TRBD1	.	TRBV19	TRBJ1-1	CASSPGTGSNTEAFF	TGTGCCAGTAGTCCCGGGACAGGGTCTAACACTGAAGCTTTCTTT
TRBD1	.	TRBV18	TRBJ2-5	CASSPPTGSGETQYF	TGTGCCAGCTCACCACCGACAGGGTCGGGGGAGACCCAGTACTTC
.	few	TRBV7-9	TRBJ1-6	CASSTEGGTLHF	TGTGCCAGCAGCACTGAGGGGGGGACCCTCCACTTT
TRBD1	.	TRBV19	TRBJ2-5	CASSKGTAYQETQYF	TGTGCCAGTAGCAAAGGGACAGCGTACCAAGAGACCCAGTACTTC